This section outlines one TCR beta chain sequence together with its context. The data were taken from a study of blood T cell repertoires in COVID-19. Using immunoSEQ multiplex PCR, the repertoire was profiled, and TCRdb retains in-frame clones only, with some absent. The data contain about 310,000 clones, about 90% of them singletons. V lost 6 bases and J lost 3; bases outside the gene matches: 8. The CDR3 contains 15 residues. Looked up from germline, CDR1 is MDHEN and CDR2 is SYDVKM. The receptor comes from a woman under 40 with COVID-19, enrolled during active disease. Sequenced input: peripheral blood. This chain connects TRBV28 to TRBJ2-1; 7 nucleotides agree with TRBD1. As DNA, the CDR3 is TGTGCCAGCAGCCACTCGACAGGGATCTACAATGAGCAGTTCTTC. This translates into CASSHSTGIYNEQFF.